This T cell receptor (beta chain) was sequenced for a study of shared clonotypes between healthy human individuals. Clones were read by immunoSEQ multiplex PCR, and TCRdb kept only the in-frame ones, dropping some. The sample lists about 600,000 clones, 97% occurring once. The CDR3 covers 14 residues. Germline V gene data show CDR1 as SGHRS and CDR2 as YFSETQ. Trimming stripped 4 bases from V and 4 bases from J, with 12 bases between. Sequenced: naive CD4+ T cells sorted from blood. Subset meaning: CD45RA+ positively selected. J is TRBJ2-1 and V is TRBV5-1, with no clear D. This TCR was recovered from a woman aged 25 to 39 in good health. In DNA, the CDR3 is TGCGCCAGCAGCGTCCACCATATTTACAATGAGCAGTTCTTC. Amino acids: CASSVHHIYNEQFF.